This T cell receptor beta chain was recovered during a study of beta chain features in type 1 diabetes. This clone was detected once. Its antigen remains unknown. General study findings and limits: Type 1 diabetes patients had moderately but significantly shorter TCRB CDR3s in all four CD4+ subsets. No resolution was reached here on whether HLA type influences TCRB rearrangement.

Of the isolated RNA, all was reverse transcribed, and so the sequenced material was expressed TCRB transcripts. Clones were sequenced by immunoSEQ multiplex PCR, and TCRdb holds only the in-frame ones, with some missing. This table holds about 240,000 clones, 11% to 15% found once. Germline V gene data show CDR1 as SGDLS and CDR2 as YYNGEE. This CDR3 spans 15 amino acids. V was clipped by 2 bases and J by 4 bases; unmatched bases: 2. This TCR came from a man in his thirties or forties with type 1 diabetes. The rearrangement joins TRBV9 to TRBJ2-3; 12 nucleotides line up with TRBD2. What was sequenced was naive CD4+ T cells from blood. The chain's CDR3 is CASSVASGRADTQYF. CDR3 coding DNA: TGTGCCAGCAGCGTCGCTAGCGGGAGGGCAGATACGCAGTATTTT. The full variable domain, its missing parts supplied by reference TRBV9 and TRBJ2-3, is DSGVTQTPKHLITATGQRVTLRCSPRSGDLSVYWYQQSLDQGLQFLIQYYNGEERAKGNILERFSAQQFPDLHSELNLSSLELGDSALYFCASSVASGRADTQYFGPGTRLTVL.